The present entry profiles one T cell receptor beta chain with its context. The protocol was immunoSEQ multiplex PCR, while the TCRdb copy is restricted to in-frame clones and leaves out a portion. The repertoire includes about 150,000 clones, around 84% of them detected once, and around 7.8% sits in the top ten. These data are taken from a study of blood T cell repertoires in COVID-19. The germline V gene encodes CDR1 SGHTA and CDR2 FQGNSA. This CDR3 is 17 amino acids long. Between the trimmed V and J ends, which lost 4 bases and 2 bases, there was a span of 15 bases. The origin of this receptor is a man aged 50-59 years who had recovered from COVID-19. Sample: PBMCs or T cells enriched from blood (not recorded which). The V and J genes are TRBV7-2 and TRBJ2-6, with D perhaps matching TRBD1 (5 bases). The CDR3 nucleotides read TGTGCCAGCAGCTCCCGCTTTATCAGGGCTGGGGCCAACGTCCTGACTTTC. It specifies CASSSRFIRAGANVLTF.